This T cell receptor beta chain emerged from a study of control samples from healthy donors and cancer patients. The CDR3 is 12 residues long. Germline V gene data show CDR1 as SGHTA and CDR2 as FQGTGA. Deletions cut 4 bases from V and 4 bases from J, with 4 bases between. The assay was immunoSEQ multiplex PCR, and TCRdb's table has in-frame clones only and misses some. This table holds about 170,000 clones, around 93% found once. The TCR comes from an older woman in good health. The rearrangement uses TRBV7-3 and TRBJ2-2; no firm D call. Sequencing used blood. The CDR3 reads CASSSTTGELFF. The CDR3 region has the DNA TGTGCCAGCAGCTCCACCACCGGGGAGCTGTTTTTT.